These 32 T cell receptor beta chains share one sample of origin, sequenced in a study of PD-1 blockade in classical Hodgkin lymphoma. The protocol was immunoSEQ multiplex PCR, while the TCRdb copy is restricted to in-frame clones and leaves out a portion. This sample yields roughly 15,000 clones, of which 55% to 70% are seen a single time; 8.3% belongs to the top ten. Every patient had relapsed following autologous stem cell transplantation, and cohorts differed in brentuximab vedotin exposure. The specimen was peripheral blood mononuclear cells (PBMCs), collected before the second cycle of nivolumab. These receptors originate from a human donor with classical Hodgkin lymphoma.

The CDR3 is CASSFWGPYEQYF. In DNA, the CDR3 is TGTGCCAGCAGCTTCTGGGGACCCTACGAGCAGTACTTC. The chain combines TRBV5-6 with TRBJ2-7; tentatively, D is TRBD1 or TRBD2 (5 bases each). V was pared by 2 bases and J by 2 bases, with 8 bases between. This CDR3 is built from 13 residues. Germline V lookup: CDR1 SGHDT, CDR2 YYEEEE.

This clone was seen a few times. The chain links TRBV6-1 to TRBJ2-5; maybe TRBD1 (6 bases). V was pared by 3 bases and J by 6 bases, with 11 bases between. Germline V gene data show CDR1 as MNHNS and CDR2 as SASEGT. The CDR3 consists of 13 residues. The CDR3 nucleotides read TGTGCCAGCAGTGACAGGGGCTTAAAGACCCAGTACTTC. It is translated as CASSDRGLKTQYF.

The chain is built from TRBV19 and TRBJ2-5; D is possibly TRBD1 (5 bases). Trimming left V 6 bases short and J 7 bases short, with 18 bases between. The length of the CDR3 is 14 residues. Germline V CDR1 and CDR2: LNHDA, SQIVND (reference sequence). The CDR3 spells CASSLAAGFRTQYF. The CDR3 DNA is TGTGCCAGTAGCCTTGCGGCAGGGTTTCGGACCCAGTACTTC.

V gene TRBV19 combines with J gene TRBJ2-5, with D possibly TRBD2 on 6 matching bases. The better agreement between TRBJ2-7 and the DNA end casts doubt on the J call. The CDR3 is 16 amino acids. The germline CDR1 and CDR2 sequences are LNHDA and SQIVND (reference sequence). The CDR3 DNA reads TGTGCCAGTAGCAGTCGGCGGGGCCCGCCCCGAGACGAGCAGTACTTC. Translating it yields CASSSRRGPPRDEQYF.

The chain has TRBV14 and TRBJ1-6; D unresolved. V shed 6 bases and J shed 10 bases, with 13 bases lying between them. Germline V gene lookup returns CDR1 SGHDN and CDR2 FVKESK. This CDR3 has 13 amino acids. DNA for the CDR3: TGTGCCAGCAGTCCCACTGAGGGCTCACCCCTCCACTTT. Its protein product is CASSPTEGSPLHF. Full variable domain (outside the CDR3, taken from reference TRBV14 and TRBJ1-6): EAGVTQFPSHSVIEKGQTVTLRCDPISGHDNLYWYRRVMGKEIKFLLHFVKESKQDESGMPNNRFLAERTGGTYSTLKVQPAELEDSGVYFCASSPTEGSPLHFGNGTRLTVT.

This chain connects TRBV4-1 to TRBJ2-1, with TRBD2 matching 14 bases. This CDR3 comprises 16 residues. V lost 4 bases, J lost 7 bases, and 6 bases stayed unmatched. Germline values: CDR1 MGHRA, CDR2 YSYEKL. The CDR3 here is CASSLTGTSGSNEQFF. In DNA, the CDR3 is TGCGCCAGCAGCCTAACCGGGACTAGCGGGAGTAATGAGCAGTTCTTC.

The chain uses TRBV4-2 and TRBJ1-3; D gene ambiguous. Trimming removed 0 bases at V and 0 bases at J, with 15 bases between. CDR1 is LGHNA and CDR2 is YNFKEQ in the germline V gene. The CDR3 extends over 18 amino acids. The CDR3 sequence: CASSQEWVLSYSGNTIYF. DNA of the CDR3: TGTGCCAGCAGCCAAGAATGGGTTTTGAGTTACTCTGGAAACACCATATATTTT.

The CDR3 nucleotides read TGTGCCAGTGGGGACAGGGAGGCACCGTATGGCTACACCTTC. It encodes CASGDREAPYGYTF. This sequence joins TRBV19 and TRBJ1-2, with TRBD1 matching 9 bases. The J segment lost 5 bases and the V segment lost 8 bases, leaving 9 bases of the junction unmatched. The CDR3 is 14 residues long. In germline, CDR1 is LNHDA, CDR2 SQIVND (reference sequence).

J is TRBJ2-1 and V is TRBV11-2; D is possibly TRBD1 or TRBD2 (5 bases each). CDR1 is SGHAT, CDR2 FQNNGV, per germline. Deletions cut 1 base from V and 7 bases from J, with 20 bases between. The CDR3 loop spans 17 amino acids. The CDR3 DNA reads as TGTGCCAGCAGCTTAGGGGGGTCTATCTCAGGGAAGAATGAGCAGTTCTTC. Amino acids: CASSLGGSISGKNEQFF.

The chain couples TRBV28 to TRBJ2-7; TRBD1 matches 11 bases. With V trimmed by 3 bases and J by 3 bases, 10 bases remained unmatched. The CDR3 has 17 amino acids. Germline assignment: CDR1 MDHEN and CDR2 SYDVKM. In DNA, the CDR3 is TGTGCCAGCAGTTTGATGGTGGACAGGGGGCTGTACTACGAGCAGTACTTC. Its protein is CASSLMVDRGLYYEQYF.

J is TRBJ1-1 and V is TRBV15; D is undetermined. This CDR3 spans 14 amino acids. Germline values: CDR1 LNHNV, CDR2 YYDKDF (reference sequence). The V and J ends lost 6 bases and 0 bases respectively, with 11 bases between them. The CDR3 DNA reads TGTGCCACCAGGGAAACACAGATGAACACTGAAGCTTTCTTT. Its protein is CATRETQMNTEAFF.

Only a few counts were recorded for this clone. The genes are TRBV2 and TRBJ1-4, with 9 bases matching TRBD1. CDR1 is SNHLY, CDR2 FYNNEI, per germline. The CDR3 is 12 amino acids. The V and J ends lost 9 bases and 10 bases, in that order; junction bases with no gene match: 6. CDR3 sequence reads: CASTQGAGKLFF. For the CDR3, the DNA is TGTGCCAGTACACAGGGGGCGGGAAAACTGTTTTTT. Drawing the rest from reference TRBV2 and TRBJ1-4, the complete variable domain is EPEVTQTPSHQVTQMGQEVILRCVPISNHLYFYWYRQILGQKVEFLVSFYNNEISEKSEIFDDQFSVERPDGSNFTLKIRSTKLEDSAMYFCASTQGAGKLFFGSGTQLSVL.

This clone was detected only once. The V call is TRBV7-6, the J call TRBJ1-4; D call uncertain. Germline lookup yields CDR1 SGHVS and CDR2 FNYEAQ. The CDR3 is 15 amino acids. Trimming pared 1 base from V and 7 bases from J, leaving 13 bases between. CDR3: CASSLVVGWGEKLFF. The CDR3 nucleotides read TGTGCCAGCAGCTTAGTAGTAGGATGGGGTGAAAAACTGTTTTTT.

V usage is TRBV5-1 and J usage is TRBJ2-1, with 7 bases that match TRBD1. CDR3 size: 14 residues. V was pared by 4 bases and J by 5 bases, with 6 bases of the junction left unmatched. Germline V gene sequence: CDR1 SGHRS, CDR2 YFSETQ. The CDR3 here is CASSPRTGDNEQFF. The CDR3, as DNA: TGCGCCAGCAGCCCACGGACAGGCGACAATGAGCAGTTCTTC.

The gene calls are TRBV7-9 and TRBJ2-1; 9 bases are shared with TRBD2. CDR1 SEHNR and CDR2 FQNEAQ come from the germline V gene (reference sequence). This CDR3 has 15 residues. With V trimmed by 1 base and J by 7 bases, 5 bases remained unmatched. CDR3 in DNA: TGTGCCAGCAGCTTAGTTGGGAGCGGGAGGAATGAGCAGTTCTTC. This gives the protein CASSLVGSGRNEQFF. The complete variable domain, with remaining parts taken from reference TRBV7-9 and TRBJ2-1, reads DTGVSQNPRHKITKRGQNVTFRCDPISEHNRLYWYRQTLGQGPEFLTYFQNEAQLEKSRLLSDRFSAERPKGSFSTLEIQRTEQGDSAMYLCASSLVGSGRNEQFFGPGTRLTVL.

The CDR3 DNA follows: TGCAGCCTTGGGGGTTTGTCCTACAATGAGCAGTTCTTC. Residues: CSLGGLSYNEQFF. The J gene is TRBJ2-1, the V gene TRBV29-1; perhaps D is TRBD1 or TRBD2 (5 bases each). Trimming shortened V by 8 bases and J by 1 base, and 12 bases separated the two germline ends. The CDR3 extends over 13 amino acids. CDR1 SQVTM and CDR2 ANQGSEA come from the germline V gene.

V is TRBV19 and J is TRBJ2-2; 14 bases align to TRBD2. This CDR3 spans 18 amino acids. Trimming cost V 4 bases and J 0 bases; bases outside gene matches: 4. The V gene's germline CDR1 is LNHDA and CDR2 SQIVND (reference sequence). CDR3 sequence (DNA): TGTGCCAGTAGTACGCGGACTAGCGGGAGGTCGAACACCGGGGAGCTGTTTTTT. Amino acids: CASSTRTSGRSNTGELFF.

The rearrangement joins TRBV29-1 to TRBJ2-7; TRBD2 agrees at 10 bases. The CDR3 extends over 15 amino acids. Trimming at V came to 1 base and at J to 3 bases, leaving 6 bases not matched to a gene. Germline CDR1 SQVTM, CDR2 ANQGSEA. CDR3: CSVEGPSGGVYEQYF. The CDR3, as DNA: TGCAGCGTTGAAGGGCCTAGCGGGGGAGTCTACGAGCAGTACTTC.

J is TRBJ2-5 and V is TRBV2; D perhaps matches TRBD1 (5 bases). The V gene's germline CDR1 is SNHLY and CDR2 FYNNEI. V was shortened by 6 bases and J by 5 bases, with 16 bases between the two germline ends. This CDR3 is 14 amino acids long. The CDR3 protein is CASSRRQPDETQYF. The CDR3, as DNA: TGTGCCAGCAGCCGTCGACAGCCGGATGAGACCCAGTACTTC.

The J gene is TRBJ2-5, the V gene TRBV7-9, with TRBD2 as a possible D gene (5 bases). The DNA end lines up better with TRBJ2-7; the J call may be wrong. Germline V gene lookup returns CDR1 SEHNR and CDR2 FQNEAQ (reference sequence). This CDR3 is 14 amino acids long. CDR3 bases: TGTGCCAGCAGCTTGAACGGGAAACCCTACGAGCAGTACTTC. Translation gives CASSLNGKPYEQYF.

This clone appeared once. This chain joins TRBV19 and TRBJ2-7; TRBD1 is a possible D gene (5 bases). CDR3 length: 13 amino acids. V dropped 3 bases and J dropped 3 bases, with 9 bases sitting between them. Looked up from germline, CDR1 is LNHDA and CDR2 is SQIVND (reference sequence). CDR3 DNA sequence: TGTGCCAGTAGTATTTCCAGGGACTACGAGCAGTACTTC. Protein sequence: CASSISRDYEQYF.

The chain links TRBV5-4 to TRBJ2-7; 10 positions agree with TRBD1. V lost 4 bases to trimming and J lost 6 bases; unmatched junction nucleotides: 13. This CDR3 comprises 16 residues. Germline CDR1 SGHNT, CDR2 YYREEE (reference sequence). CDR3 DNA sequence: TGTGCCAGCAGCAGGGACAGGGGTAGGTTGGTACTCGAGCAGTACTTC. It encodes CASSRDRGRLVLEQYF.

The chain recombines TRBV27 with TRBJ2-2, with 13 bases fitting TRBD2. The CDR3 is 16 residues long. Germline assignment: CDR1 MNHEY and CDR2 SMNVEV (reference sequence). Germline trimming cut 5 bases from V and 1 base from J; bases unmatched to any gene: 1. CDR3 protein: CASSRLAGGNTGELFF. The CDR3 coding sequence is TGTGCCAGCAGTAGACTAGCGGGAGGGAACACCGGGGAGCTGTTTTTT.

The rearrangement joins TRBV28 to TRBJ2-3; weak D call: TRBD1 (6 bases). The germline V and J ends were trimmed by 6 bases and 0 bases, with 10 bases remaining between them. This CDR3 is built from 14 residues. Germline values: CDR1 MDHEN, CDR2 SYDVKM. The CDR3 protein is CASRTGTSTDTQYF. CDR3 nucleotide sequence: TGTGCCAGCAGGACAGGAACTAGCACAGATACGCAGTATTTT.

The rearrangement uses TRBV7-9 and TRBJ1-2; perhaps TRBD1 as D (5 bases). Germline loops: CDR1 SEHNR, CDR2 FQNEAQ (reference sequence). This CDR3 has 18 amino acids. Trimming left V 1 base short and J 3 bases short, with 21 bases between. The CDR3 bases are TGTGCCAGCAGCTTAGGGTCGAGGGGAGGCACCGGGGACTATGGCTACACCTTC. It yields the protein CASSLGSRGGTGDYGYTF.

The rearrangement uses TRBV19 and TRBJ2-3; D may correspond to TRBD1 or TRBD2 (5 bases each). V gave up 7 bases and J gave up 3 bases, with 23 bases separating them. The germline CDR1 and CDR2 sequences are LNHDA and SQIVND (reference sequence). The CDR3 is made up of 17 amino acids. The CDR3 coding sequence is TGTGCCAGTACTTTTCAAGGGGCCCGAGGGAGAACAGATACGCAGTATTTT. Protein product: CASTFQGARGRTDTQYF.

The rearrangement links TRBV28 to TRBJ2-7; 14 positions match TRBD2. This CDR3 has 16 residues. Trimming removed 5 bases from V and 6 bases from J; junction bases left unmatched: 9. Per the germline V gene, CDR1 is MDHEN and CDR2 is SYDVKM. This CDR3 is CASSEWTSGRKGEQYF. The CDR3 DNA sequence: TGTGCCAGCAGTGAATGGACTAGCGGGAGGAAGGGCGAGCAGTACTTC.

The V gene is TRBV6-1, the J gene TRBJ2-3; no firm D call. The CDR3 is made up of 14 amino acids. The germline V gene has CDR1 MNHNS and CDR2 SASEGT. Trimming pared 2 bases from V and 2 bases from J, leaving 8 bases between. CDR3 residues: CASSEQLNTDTQYF. CDR3 DNA sequence: TGTGCCAGCAGTGAACAATTGAACACAGATACGCAGTATTTT.

V and J are TRBV6-1 and TRBJ2-7; 8 bases map to TRBD2. This CDR3 is 14 amino acids long. V was clipped by 6 bases and J by 0 bases; unmatched bases: 4. Per the germline V gene, CDR1 is MNHNS and CDR2 is SASEGT. Here the CDR3 reads CASRRLANSYEQYF. The CDR3 bases are TGTGCCAGCAGAAGACTAGCGAACTCCTACGAGCAGTACTTC.

This chain uses TRBV2 with TRBJ2-5; 10 bases fit TRBD1. The junction had 7 bases not matched to a gene; V was cut back by 4 bases and J by 5 bases. Germline V gene sequence: CDR1 SNHLY, CDR2 FYNNEI. The CDR3 totals 15 residues. CDR3 amino acids: CASSGQGAKYETQYF. For the CDR3, the DNA is TGTGCCAGCAGTGGACAGGGGGCGAAGTATGAGACCCAGTACTTC.

The chain couples TRBV27 to TRBJ1-5, with D tentatively TRBD1 (5 bases). This CDR3 is built from 14 residues. Germline CDR1 MNHEY, CDR2 SMNVEV (reference sequence). V gave up 6 bases and J gave up 5 bases, with 14 bases separating them. CDR3 nucleotide sequence: TGTGCCAGCAGCCCCCGGGACGGCTATCAGCCCCAGCATTTT. Translation gives CASSPRDGYQPQHF.

CDR3 sequence: CASSPPTSGANVLTF. CDR3 DNA: TGTGCCAGCAGTCCCCCAACCTCTGGGGCCAACGTCCTGACTTTC. The chain joins TRBV27 to TRBJ2-6; D call uncertain. The ends were cut back, 5 bases at V and 0 bases at J, with 8 bases in the middle. CDR3 length: 15 amino acids. Germline loops: CDR1 MNHEY, CDR2 SMNVEV (reference sequence). The full variable domain, completed using reference TRBV27 and TRBJ2-6, is EAQVTQNPRYLITVTGKKLTVTCSQNMNHEYMSWYRQDPGLGLRQIYYSMNVEVTDKGDVPEGYKVSRKEKRNFPLILESPSPNQTSLYFCASSPPTSGANVLTFGAGSRLTVL.